This T cell receptor (beta chain) was obtained from a study of CD8 T cells in Susac syndrome. Whole-study findings and limits: Regarding the TCR sequencing and HLA analysis, the study admitted that a relatively small number of individuals were involved.

The V and J ends lost 4 bases and 7 bases, in that order; junction bases with no gene match: 5. Germline V gene lookup returns CDR1 MNHEY and CDR2 SVGAGI. The CDR3 sequence is 15 residues long. Reverse transcription of roughly 0.45 to 1 ug RNA was performed with random hexamers. The CDR3 of TCR beta was amplified by immunoSEQ multiplex PCR across 54 Vbeta and 13 Jbeta. TCRdb reanalysed the immunoSEQ multiplex PCR reads using MiXCR and keeps one entry per CDR3 protein. The table lists a few hundred thousand distinct CDR3 sequences, around 84% of them singletons. Concerning this clonotype: Its antigen is unknown.

The sequencing sample was made of CD8+ T cells from PBMCs. The chain couples TRBV6-5 to TRBJ2-1, with 12 positions matching TRBD2. This TCR was sampled from a human donor with multiple sclerosis. CDR3: CASSLTSGSGNEQFF. CDR3 DNA sequence: TGTGCCAGCAGTTTGACTAGCGGGAGTGGAAATGAGCAGTTCTTC.